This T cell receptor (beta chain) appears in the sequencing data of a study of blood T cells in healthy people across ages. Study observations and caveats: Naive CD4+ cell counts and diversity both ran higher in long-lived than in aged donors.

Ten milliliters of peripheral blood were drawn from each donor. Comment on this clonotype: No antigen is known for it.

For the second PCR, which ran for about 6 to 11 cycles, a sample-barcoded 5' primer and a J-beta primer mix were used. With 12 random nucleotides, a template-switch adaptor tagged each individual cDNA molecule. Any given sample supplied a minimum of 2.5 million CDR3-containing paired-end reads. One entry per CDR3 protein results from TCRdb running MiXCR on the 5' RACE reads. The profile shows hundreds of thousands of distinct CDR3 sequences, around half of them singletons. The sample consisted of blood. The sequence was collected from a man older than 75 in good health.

The CDR3, as DNA: TGTGCCAGCAGCCCAGCCGGGATCTCCTACGAGCAGTACTTC. Translated: CASSPAGISYEQYF. The chain recombines TRBV7-2 with TRBJ2-7, with D maybe TRBD2 (5 bases). The CDR3 contains 14 residues. Trimming left V 5 bases short and J 0 bases short, with 11 bases between. Per germline, CDR1 SGHTA and CDR2 FQGNSA.